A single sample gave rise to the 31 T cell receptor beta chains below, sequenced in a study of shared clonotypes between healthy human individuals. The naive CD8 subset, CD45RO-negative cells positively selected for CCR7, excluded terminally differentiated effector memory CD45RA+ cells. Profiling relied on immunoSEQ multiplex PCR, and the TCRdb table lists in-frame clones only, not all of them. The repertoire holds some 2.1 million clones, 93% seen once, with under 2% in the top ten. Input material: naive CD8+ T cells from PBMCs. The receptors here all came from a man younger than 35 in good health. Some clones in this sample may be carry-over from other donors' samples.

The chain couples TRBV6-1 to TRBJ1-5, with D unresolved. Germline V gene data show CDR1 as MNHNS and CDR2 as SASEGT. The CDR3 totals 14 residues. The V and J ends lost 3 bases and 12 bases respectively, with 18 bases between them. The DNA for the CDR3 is TGTGCCAGCAGTGAGGCGGGCAGATCAAAATACCAGCATTTT. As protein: CASSEAGRSKYQHF.

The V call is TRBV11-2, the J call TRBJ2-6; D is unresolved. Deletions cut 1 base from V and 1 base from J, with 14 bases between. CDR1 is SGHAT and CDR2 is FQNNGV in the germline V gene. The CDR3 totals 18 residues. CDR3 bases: TGTGCCAGCAGCTTAGTCGGGTCGGAGTGGTCTGGGGCCAACGTCCTGACTTTC. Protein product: CASSLVGSEWSGANVLTF.

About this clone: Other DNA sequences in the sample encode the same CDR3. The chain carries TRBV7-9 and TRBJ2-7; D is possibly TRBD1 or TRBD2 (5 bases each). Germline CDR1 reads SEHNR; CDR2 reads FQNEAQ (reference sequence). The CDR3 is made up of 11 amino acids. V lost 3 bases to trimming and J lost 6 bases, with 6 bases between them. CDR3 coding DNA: TGTGCCAGCAGCTTTGGGGGCGAGCAGTACTTC. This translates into CASSFGGEQYF.

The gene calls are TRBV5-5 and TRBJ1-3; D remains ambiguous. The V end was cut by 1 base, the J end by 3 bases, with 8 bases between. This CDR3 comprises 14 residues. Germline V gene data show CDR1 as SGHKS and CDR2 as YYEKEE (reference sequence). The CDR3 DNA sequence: TGTGCCAGCAGCTTGTCGAGGGTTGGAAACACCATATATTTT. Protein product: CASSLSRVGNTIYF.

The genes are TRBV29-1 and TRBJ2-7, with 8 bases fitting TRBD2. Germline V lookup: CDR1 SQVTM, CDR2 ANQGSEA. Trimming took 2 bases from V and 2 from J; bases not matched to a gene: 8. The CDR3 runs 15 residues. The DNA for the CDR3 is TGCAGCGTTGAATGGGGAACTAGCGGACCCTACGAGCAGTACTTC. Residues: CSVEWGTSGPYEQYF.

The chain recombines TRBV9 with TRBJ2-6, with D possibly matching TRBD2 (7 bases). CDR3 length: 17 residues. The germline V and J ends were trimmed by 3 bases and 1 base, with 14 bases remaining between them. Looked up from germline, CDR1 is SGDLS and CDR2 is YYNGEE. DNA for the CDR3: TGTGCCAGCAGCGAGGGGGGGGCCCCTTCTGGGGCCAACGTCCTGACTTTC. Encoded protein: CASSEGGAPSGANVLTF.

The CDR3 protein is CASSNGLTRADTQYF. CDR3 in DNA: TGTGCCAGCAGTAACGGACTGACCCGAGCAGATACGCAGTATTTT. This sequence joins TRBV28 and TRBJ2-3; D might be TRBD2 (5 bases). CDR3 length equals 15 residues. V was shortened by 5 bases and J by 4 bases, with 16 bases between the two germline ends. Germline assignment: CDR1 MDHEN and CDR2 SYDVKM.

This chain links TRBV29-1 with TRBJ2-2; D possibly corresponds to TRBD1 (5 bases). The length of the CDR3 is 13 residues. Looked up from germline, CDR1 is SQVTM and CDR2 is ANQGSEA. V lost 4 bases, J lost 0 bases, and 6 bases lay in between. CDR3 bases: TGCAGCGTTGTACAGGCGAACACCGGGGAGCTGTTTTTT. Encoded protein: CSVVQANTGELFF.

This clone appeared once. In DNA form, the CDR3 reads TGCAGCGTTCCTGTAGGGCACACTGAAGCTTTCTTT. Residues: CSVPVGHTEAFF. V and J are TRBV29-1 and TRBJ1-1, with D uncertain. This CDR3 spans 12 amino acids. Germline loops: CDR1 SQVTM, CDR2 ANQGSEA. V shed 5 bases and J shed 3 bases, with 10 bases lying between them.

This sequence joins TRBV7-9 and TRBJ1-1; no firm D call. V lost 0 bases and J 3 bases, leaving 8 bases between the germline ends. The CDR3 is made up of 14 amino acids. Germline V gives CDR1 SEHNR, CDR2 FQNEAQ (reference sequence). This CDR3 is CASSLAGRDTEAFF. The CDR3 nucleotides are TGTGCCAGCAGCTTAGCAGGCAGAGACACTGAAGCTTTCTTT. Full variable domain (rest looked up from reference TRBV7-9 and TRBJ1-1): DTGVSQNPRHKITKRGQNVTFRCDPISEHNRLYWYRQTLGQGPEFLTYFQNEAQLEKSRLLSDRFSAERPKGSFSTLEIQRTEQGDSAMYLCASSLAGRDTEAFFGQGTRLTVV.

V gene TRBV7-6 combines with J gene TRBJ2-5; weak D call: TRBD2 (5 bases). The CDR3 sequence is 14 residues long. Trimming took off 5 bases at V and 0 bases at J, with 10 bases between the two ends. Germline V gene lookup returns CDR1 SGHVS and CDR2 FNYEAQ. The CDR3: CASSRSGDQETQYF. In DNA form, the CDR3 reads TGTGCCAGCAGCCGATCCGGGGACCAAGAGACCCAGTACTTC.

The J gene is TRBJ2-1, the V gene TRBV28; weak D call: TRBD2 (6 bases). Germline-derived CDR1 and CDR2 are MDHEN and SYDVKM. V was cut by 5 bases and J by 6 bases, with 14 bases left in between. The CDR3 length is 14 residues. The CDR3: CASSPIRDFNEQFF. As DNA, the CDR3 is TGTGCCAGCAGTCCCATCAGGGACTTCAATGAGCAGTTCTTC.

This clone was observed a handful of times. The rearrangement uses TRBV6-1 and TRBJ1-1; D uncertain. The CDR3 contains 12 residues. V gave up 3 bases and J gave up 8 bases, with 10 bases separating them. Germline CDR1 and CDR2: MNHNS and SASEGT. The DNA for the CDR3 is TGTGCCAGCAGTGATGTGACACCAGAAGCTTTCTTT. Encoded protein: CASSDVTPEAFF.

CDR3 residues: CASSAWHGAYNEQFF. CDR3 bases: TGTGCCAGCAGCGCCTGGCATGGCGCCTACAATGAGCAGTTCTTC. This chain links TRBV11-2 with TRBJ2-1; D gene ambiguous. CDR3 length equals 15 residues. Deletions cut 5 bases from V and 2 bases from J, with 13 bases between. The germline CDR1 and CDR2 sequences are SGHAT and FQNNGV.

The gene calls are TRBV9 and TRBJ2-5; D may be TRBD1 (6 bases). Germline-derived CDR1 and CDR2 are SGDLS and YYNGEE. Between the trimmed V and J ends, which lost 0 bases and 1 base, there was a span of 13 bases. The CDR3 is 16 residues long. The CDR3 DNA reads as TGTGCCAGCAGCGTAGGAGTGAGACAGGCCCAAGAGACCCAGTACTTC. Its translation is CASSVGVRQAQETQYF.

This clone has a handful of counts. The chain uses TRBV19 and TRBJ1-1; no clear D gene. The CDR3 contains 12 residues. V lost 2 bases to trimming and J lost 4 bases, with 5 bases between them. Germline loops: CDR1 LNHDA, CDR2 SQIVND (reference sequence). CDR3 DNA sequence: TGTGCCAGTAGTATACAGGCCACTGAAGCTTTCTTT. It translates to CASSIQATEAFF.

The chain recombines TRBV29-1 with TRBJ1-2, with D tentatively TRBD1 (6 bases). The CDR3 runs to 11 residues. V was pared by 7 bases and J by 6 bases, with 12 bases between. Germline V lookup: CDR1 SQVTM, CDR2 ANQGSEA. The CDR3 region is CSGWTDHGYTF. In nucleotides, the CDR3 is TGCAGCGGCTGGACAGATCATGGCTACACCTTC.

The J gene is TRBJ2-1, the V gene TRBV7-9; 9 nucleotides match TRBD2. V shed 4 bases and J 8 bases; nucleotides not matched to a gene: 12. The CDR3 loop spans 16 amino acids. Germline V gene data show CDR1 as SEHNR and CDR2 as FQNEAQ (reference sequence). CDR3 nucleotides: TGTGCCAGCAGCTCCCCGGGTGAAGCGGGAGGCTATGAGCAGTTCTTC. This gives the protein CASSSPGEAGGYEQFF.

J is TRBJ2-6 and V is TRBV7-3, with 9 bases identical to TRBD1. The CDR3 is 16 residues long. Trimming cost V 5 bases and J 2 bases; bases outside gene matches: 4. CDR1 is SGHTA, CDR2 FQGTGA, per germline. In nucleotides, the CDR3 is TGTGCCAGCAGCCCACAGGGGGCAGCTGGGGCCAACGTCCTGACTTTC. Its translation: CASSPQGAAGANVLTF.

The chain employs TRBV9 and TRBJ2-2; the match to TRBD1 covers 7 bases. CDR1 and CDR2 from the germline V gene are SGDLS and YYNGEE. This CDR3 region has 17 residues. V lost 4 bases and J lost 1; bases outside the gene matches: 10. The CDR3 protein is CASSIRGRAGNTGELFF. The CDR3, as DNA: TGTGCCAGCAGCATAAGGGGGCGGGCGGGGAACACCGGGGAGCTGTTTTTT.

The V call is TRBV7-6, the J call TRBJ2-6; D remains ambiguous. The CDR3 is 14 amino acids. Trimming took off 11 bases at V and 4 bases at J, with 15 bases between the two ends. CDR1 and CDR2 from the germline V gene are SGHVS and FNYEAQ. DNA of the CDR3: TGTGCCCTGGTCGGTGGTCGCGGGGCCAACGTCCTGACTTTC. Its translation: CALVGGRGANVLTF.

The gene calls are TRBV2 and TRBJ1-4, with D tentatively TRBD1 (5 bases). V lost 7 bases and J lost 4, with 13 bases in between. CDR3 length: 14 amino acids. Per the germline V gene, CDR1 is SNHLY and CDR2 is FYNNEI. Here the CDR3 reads CASIGTGLNEKLFF. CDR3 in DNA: TGTGCCAGCATAGGTACAGGCCTTAATGAAAAACTGTTTTTT.

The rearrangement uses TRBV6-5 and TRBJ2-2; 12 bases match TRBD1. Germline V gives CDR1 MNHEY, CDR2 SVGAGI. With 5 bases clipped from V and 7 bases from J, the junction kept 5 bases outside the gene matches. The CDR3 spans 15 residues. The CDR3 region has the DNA TGTGCCAGCAGTCGGGACAGGGGGCTAATCGGGGAGCTGTTTTTT. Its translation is CASSRDRGLIGELFF.

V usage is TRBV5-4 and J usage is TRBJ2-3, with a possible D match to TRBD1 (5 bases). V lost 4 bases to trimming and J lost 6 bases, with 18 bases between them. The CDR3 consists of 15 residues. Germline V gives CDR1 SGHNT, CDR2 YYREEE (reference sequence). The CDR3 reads CASSRAVAPGDTQYF. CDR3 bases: TGTGCCAGCAGCCGTGCGGTCGCTCCAGGGGATACGCAGTATTTT.

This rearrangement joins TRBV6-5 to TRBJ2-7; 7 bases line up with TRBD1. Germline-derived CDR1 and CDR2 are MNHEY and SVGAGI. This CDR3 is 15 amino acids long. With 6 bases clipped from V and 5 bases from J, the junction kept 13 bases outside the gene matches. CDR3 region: CASRADRDRRNEQYF. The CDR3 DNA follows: TGTGCCAGCAGAGCAGACAGGGATCGGCGGAACGAGCAGTACTTC.

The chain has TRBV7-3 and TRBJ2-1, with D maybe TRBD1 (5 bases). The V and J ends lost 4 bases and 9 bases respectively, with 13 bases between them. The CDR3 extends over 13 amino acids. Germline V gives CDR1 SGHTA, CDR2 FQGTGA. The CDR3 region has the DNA TGTGCCAGCAGCTCTAAAAGGGGTGGTGAGCAGTTCTTC. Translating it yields CASSSKRGGEQFF.

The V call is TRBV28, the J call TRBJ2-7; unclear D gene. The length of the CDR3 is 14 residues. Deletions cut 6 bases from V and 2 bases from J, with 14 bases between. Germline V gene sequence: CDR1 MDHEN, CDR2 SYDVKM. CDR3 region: CASRWSGTAYEQYF. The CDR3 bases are TGTGCCAGCAGGTGGTCGGGCACAGCCTACGAGCAGTACTTC.

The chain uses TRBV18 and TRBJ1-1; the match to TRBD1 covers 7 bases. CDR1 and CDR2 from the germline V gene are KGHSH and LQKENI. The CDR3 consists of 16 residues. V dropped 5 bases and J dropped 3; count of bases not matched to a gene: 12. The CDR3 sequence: CASSFWDSSQDTEAFF. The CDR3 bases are TGTGCCAGCTCATTCTGGGACAGCTCACAAGACACTGAAGCTTTCTTT. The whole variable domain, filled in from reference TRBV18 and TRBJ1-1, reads NAGVMQNPRHLVRRRGQEARLRCSPMKGHSHVYWYRQLPEEGLKFMVYLQKENIIDESGMPKERFSAEFPKEGPSILRIQQVVRGDSAAYFCASSFWDSSQDTEAFFGQGTRLTVV.

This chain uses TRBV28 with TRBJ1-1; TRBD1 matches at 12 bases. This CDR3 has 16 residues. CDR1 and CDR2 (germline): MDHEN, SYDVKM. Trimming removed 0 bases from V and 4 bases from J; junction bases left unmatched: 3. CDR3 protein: CASSLWGQGAGTEAFF. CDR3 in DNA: TGTGCCAGCAGTTTATGGGGACAGGGGGCCGGCACTGAAGCTTTCTTT.

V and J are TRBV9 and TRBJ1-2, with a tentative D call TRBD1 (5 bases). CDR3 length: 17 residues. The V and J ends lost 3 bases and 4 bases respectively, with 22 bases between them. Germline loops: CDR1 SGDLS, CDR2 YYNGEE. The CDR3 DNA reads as TGTGCCAGCAGCGCCGCTAGGGGCTCACTCGCTCCCTATGGCTACACCTTC. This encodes CASSAARGSLAPYGYTF.

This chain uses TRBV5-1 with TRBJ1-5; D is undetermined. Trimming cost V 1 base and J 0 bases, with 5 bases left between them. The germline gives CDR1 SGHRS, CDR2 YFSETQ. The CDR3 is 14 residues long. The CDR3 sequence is CASSLTASNQPQHF. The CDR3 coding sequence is TGCGCCAGCAGCTTGACAGCTAGCAATCAGCCCCAGCATTTT.